This T cell receptor beta chain comes out of a study of blood T cell repertoires in COVID-19. Study-wide background: The study drew acute and convalescent COVID-19 samples from the United States, Italy and Spain. The analysed material was cDNA or gDNA that came from T cells, B-cell-depleted T cells, or PBMCs.

J lost 6 bases, V lost 4 bases, and 6 bases had no gene match. Germline V lookup: CDR1 SGHDT, CDR2 YYEEEE. The CDR3 is made up of 13 amino acids. Clones were sequenced by immunoSEQ multiplex PCR, and TCRdb holds only the in-frame ones, with some missing. The repertoire holds 250,000 to 400,000 clones, with more than 70% as singletons. The TCR was taken from a woman aged 30 to 39 with COVID-19, enrolled during active disease. The J gene is TRBJ1-2, the V gene TRBV5-6, with 7 bases matching TRBD1. Sequenced: peripheral blood. CDR3 residues: CASSPRDSDGYTF. The CDR3 nucleotides are TGTGCCAGCAGCCCCCGGGACAGCGATGGCTACACCTTC.